Below are 26 T cell receptor beta chains sequenced from a single sample in a study of cytomegalovirus exposure and HLA in healthy donors. PCR was performed using 60 Vbeta and 13 Jbeta primers. The assay was immunoSEQ multiplex PCR, and TCRdb's table has in-frame clones only and misses some. Of fewer than 150,000 clones in the sample, roughly four fifths were seen once. Material: PBMCs. The receptors stem from a woman between 18 and 29 years old in good health and CMV-seronegative.

The chain uses TRBV5-1 and TRBJ2-7, with TRBD1 identical over 7 bases. V gave up 4 bases and J gave up 0 bases; unmatched junction bases: 10. This CDR3 contains 16 residues. Germline CDR1 reads SGHRS; CDR2 reads YFSETQ. For the CDR3, the DNA is TGCGCCAGCAGCAAATCGACAGGGTCGAGCTCCTACGAGCAGTACTTC. Residues: CASSKSTGSSSYEQYF.

The CDR3 sequence: CASSPQGAGNQPQHF. DNA for the CDR3: TGTGCCAGCAGCCCGCAGGGGGCAGGCAATCAGCCCCAGCATTTT. This rearrangement joins TRBV7-2 to TRBJ1-5; TRBD1 matches at 8 bases. The CDR3 is 15 amino acids. Germline-derived CDR1 and CDR2 are SGHTA and FQGNSA. The V gene end was trimmed by 5 bases and the J gene end by 2 bases; junction bases not matched to a gene: 5. Full variable domain (rest looked up from reference TRBV7-2 and TRBJ1-5): GAGVSQSPSNKVTEKGKDVELRCDPISGHTALYWYRQSLGQGLEFLIYFQGNSAPDKSGLPSDRFSAERTGGSVSTLTIQRTQQEDSAVYLCASSPQGAGNQPQHFGDGTRLSIL.

The chain combines TRBV5-1 with TRBJ1-3; TRBD1 matches 7 bases. CDR3 length: 15 residues. The junction had 4 bases not matched to a gene; V was cut back by 2 bases and J by 2 bases. Germline V CDR1 and CDR2: SGHRS, YFSETQ. Here the CDR3 DNA reads TGCGCCAGCAGCTTCCGTACAGGGGCTGGAAACACCATATATTTT. As protein: CASSFRTGAGNTIYF.

The rearrangement joins TRBV18 to TRBJ2-7; 8 nucleotides agree with TRBD2. Germline CDR1 and CDR2: KGHSH and LQKENI. The CDR3 contains 16 residues. With 1 base clipped from V and 6 bases from J, the junction kept 11 bases outside the gene matches. The DNA of the CDR3 is TGTGCCAGCTCACCACTTGAAAGCGGGAGCGGGGGCGAGCAGTACTTC. Translated, it gives CASSPLESGSGGEQYF.

V is TRBV19 and J is TRBJ2-7; 15 bases fit TRBD2. This CDR3 contains 14 residues. Germline V gene sequence: CDR1 LNHDA, CDR2 SQIVND (reference sequence). Germline trimming cut 8 bases from V and 4 bases from J; bases unmatched to any gene: 3. CDR3 DNA sequence: TGTGCCAGTCGCGGGACTAGCGGGAGGTACGAGCAGTACTTC. Protein sequence: CASRGTSGRYEQYF.

The count of this clone is one. The V call is TRBV27, the J call TRBJ2-7, with no clear D. The CDR3 runs 15 residues. Between the trimmed V and J ends, which lost 0 bases and 7 bases, there was a span of 16 bases. From germline, CDR1 is MNHEY and CDR2 SMNVEV (reference sequence). The CDR3 nucleotides read TGTGCCAGCAGTTTATCGAAGGCACACCACACAGAGCAGTACGTC. This encodes CASSLSKAHHTEQYV.

CDR3 DNA sequence: TGCAGCGCGATGGGACAGTTGAACACTGAAGCTTTCTTT. Translated, it gives CSAMGQLNTEAFF. This chain joins TRBV29-1 and TRBJ1-1; 7 nucleotides line up with TRBD1. The J segment lost 0 bases and the V segment lost 7 bases, leaving 5 bases of the junction unmatched. In germline, CDR1 is SQVTM, CDR2 ANQGSEA. The CDR3 totals 13 residues. Full variable domain (outside the CDR3, taken from reference TRBV29-1 and TRBJ1-1): SAVISQKPSRDICQRGTSLTIQCQVDSQVTMMFWYRQQPGQSLTLIATANQGSEATYESGFVIDKFPISRPNLTFSTLTVSNMSPEDSSIYLCSAMGQLNTEAFFGQGTRLTVV.

The CDR3, as DNA: TGTGCCAGTGATAACAGGGCGAGAAACCAGCCCCAGCATTTT. Protein sequence: CASDNRARNQPQHF. The chain has TRBV19 and TRBJ1-5; possible D gene TRBD1, 6 bases. The CDR3 extends over 14 amino acids. V lost 8 bases and J lost 7, with 18 bases in between. Germline values: CDR1 LNHDA, CDR2 SQIVND (reference sequence).

V is TRBV5-1 and J is TRBJ2-7, with TRBD1 matching over 7 bases. This CDR3 has 13 residues. Germline loops: CDR1 SGHRS, CDR2 YFSETQ. With 7 bases clipped from V and 2 bases from J, the junction kept 6 bases outside the gene matches. The CDR3 loop reads CASPWTGTYEQYF. As DNA, the CDR3 is TGCGCCAGCCCCTGGACAGGTACCTACGAGCAGTACTTC.

J is TRBJ1-1 and V is TRBV2; D not resolved. The CDR3 runs to 18 residues. Germline-derived CDR1 and CDR2 are SNHLY and FYNNEI. Trimming took off 5 bases at V and 0 bases at J, with 22 bases between the two ends. CDR3 DNA: TGTGCCAGCAGTCTTCAACCGCCTGGGCAAATCATGAACACTGAAGCTTTCTTT. It yields the protein CASSLQPPGQIMNTEAFF.

The J gene is TRBJ2-4, the V gene TRBV5-8; TRBD1 aligns across 8 bases. There are 15 residues in the CDR3. The trim removed 6 bases at V and 1 base at J, leaving 6 bases unmatched. Germline assignment: CDR1 SGHTS and CDR2 YDEGEE. The DNA for the CDR3 is TGTGCCAGCATCAGGACAGGGTTGGCCAAAAACATTCAGTACTTC. Encoded protein: CASIRTGLAKNIQYF.

This clone was counted only a few times. V and J are TRBV25-1 and TRBJ1-1; 8 nucleotides match TRBD1. Germline values: CDR1 MGHDK, CDR2 SYGVNS. This CDR3 region has 17 residues. J lost 3 bases, V lost 5 bases, and 14 bases had no gene match. The CDR3 DNA reads as TGTGCCAGCAGTCCACCCTCGGACAGGGTCAAGGACACTGAAGCTTTCTTT. Its protein is CASSPPSDRVKDTEAFF.

This clone was seen more than once but under ten times. V gene TRBV6-5 combines with J gene TRBJ2-1; possible D gene TRBD1, 6 bases. CDR3 size: 14 residues. Trimming took off 0 bases at V and 10 bases at J, with 13 bases between the two ends. Germline assignment: CDR1 MNHEY and CDR2 SVGAGI. CDR3 region: CASSYSIGGHEQFF. The CDR3 nucleotides are TGTGCCAGCAGTTACTCGATTGGGGGCCACGAGCAGTTCTTC.

This rearrangement joins TRBV6-1 to TRBJ1-6, with 9 bases fitting TRBD1. Trimming took 6 bases from V and 8 from J; bases not matched to a gene: 5. The CDR3 extends over 14 amino acids. Per germline, CDR1 MNHNS and CDR2 SASEGT. The CDR3 DNA reads TGTGCCAGCAGACCGAGACAGGGGGATTCACCCCTCCACTTT. The encoded protein is CASRPRQGDSPLHF.

The CDR3 reads CASMADSGNTIYF. The CDR3 DNA sequence: TGCGCCAGCATGGCCGACTCTGGAAACACCATATATTTT. The rearrangement uses TRBV5-1 and TRBJ1-3; D not certain. The CDR3 is 13 residues long. Germline values: CDR1 SGHRS, CDR2 YFSETQ. V gave up 6 bases and J gave up 0 bases, with 7 bases separating them. The complete variable domain, with remaining parts taken from reference TRBV5-1 and TRBJ1-3, reads KAGVTQTPRYLIKTRGQQVTLSCSPISGHRSVSWYQQTPGQGLQFLFEYFSETQRNKGNFPGRFSGRQFSNSRSEMNVSTLELGDSALYLCASMADSGNTIYFGEGSWLTVV.

The chain joins TRBV2 to TRBJ1-1; 7 nucleotides agree with TRBD1. Germline CDR1 is SNHLY and CDR2 is FYNNEI. There are 13 residues in the CDR3. The junction had 11 bases not matched to a gene; V was cut back by 10 bases and J by 6 bases. CDR3 sequence (DNA): TGTGCCACCAAGACAGGGCCCAACGCTGAAGCTTTCTTT. This translates into CATKTGPNAEAFF.

This chain links TRBV19 with TRBJ2-5, with 8 bases that match TRBD2. V was clipped by 5 bases and J by 1 base; unmatched bases: 3. The CDR3 has 14 amino acids. CDR1 is LNHDA and CDR2 is SQIVND in the germline V gene (reference sequence). The DNA for the CDR3 is TGTGCCAGTAGTCCCACTAGCGGCCAAGAGACCCAGTACTTC. Protein: CASSPTSGQETQYF.

This clone has a single count. DNA for the CDR3: TGTGCCAGCAGTGGGTATTGGGGGGGCGCGAGCAATCAGCCCCAGCATTTT. Protein product: CASSGYWGGASNQPQHF. V and J are TRBV6-1 and TRBJ1-5, with D maybe TRBD1 (6 bases). CDR3 length: 17 amino acids. Germline V gives CDR1 MNHNS, CDR2 SASEGT. Trimming left V 4 bases short and J 1 base short, with 17 bases between.

The chain recombines TRBV14 with TRBJ2-1, with D possibly matching TRBD1 (6 bases). Germline CDR1 reads SGHDN; CDR2 reads FVKESK. V lost 5 bases, J lost 2 bases, and 16 bases lay in between. The CDR3 is 16 residues long. The CDR3 DNA follows: TGTGCCAGCAGCACGGTTCCAGGGGTCCCCTACAATGAGCAGTTCTTC. It codes for CASSTVPGVPYNEQFF.

The V gene is TRBV7-2, the J gene TRBJ2-2; weak D call: TRBD1 (8 bases). The germline V gene has CDR1 SGHTA and CDR2 FQGNSA. Trimming pared 5 bases from V and 4 bases from J, leaving 20 bases between. This CDR3 is built from 17 residues. CDR3 sequence reads: CASSIRTGRAVTGELFF. CDR3 sequence (DNA): TGTGCCAGCAGCATCCGGACAGGGAGGGCGGTCACCGGGGAGCTGTTTTTT.

The chain carries TRBV29-1 and TRBJ1-2; D uncertain. The germline V and J ends were trimmed by 4 bases and 0 bases, with 9 bases remaining between them. CDR1 is SQVTM, CDR2 ANQGSEA, per germline. This CDR3 has 13 residues. CDR3 region: CSVARDTNYGYTF. CDR3 DNA sequence: TGCAGCGTTGCGCGGGATACTAACTATGGCTACACCTTC.

This clone was recorded once. The rearrangement joins TRBV27 to TRBJ1-4; maybe TRBD1 (6 bases). Trimming took 4 bases from V and 0 from J, leaving 15 bases between them. Germline V gene sequence: CDR1 MNHEY, CDR2 SMNVEV (reference sequence). CDR3 size: 17 residues. CDR3: CASSSPGQPTTNEKLFF. The CDR3 coding sequence is TGTGCCAGCAGTTCACCCGGACAGCCCACAACTAATGAAAAACTGTTTTTT. The full variable domain, rest sourced from reference TRBV27 and TRBJ1-4, is EAQVTQNPRYLITVTGKKLTVTCSQNMNHEYMSWYRQDPGLGLRQIYYSMNVEVTDKGDVPEGYKVSRKEKRNFPLILESPSPNQTSLYFCASSSPGQPTTNEKLFFGSGTQLSVL.

The chain is built from TRBV9 and TRBJ1-2; 9 nucleotides line up with TRBD1. CDR1 SGDLS and CDR2 YYNGEE come from the germline V gene. V lost 0 bases, J lost 7 bases, and 7 bases stayed unmatched. This CDR3 is built from 15 residues. The CDR3 sequence: CASSVVDHRGLGYTF. CDR3 nucleotides: TGTGCCAGCAGCGTAGTTGATCACAGGGGGCTTGGCTACACCTTC.

A few counts support this clone. The V call is TRBV2, the J call TRBJ1-5, with D maybe TRBD1 (6 bases). Germline lookup yields CDR1 SNHLY and CDR2 FYNNEI. V gave up 5 bases and J gave up 4 bases, with 12 bases separating them. The CDR3 spans 14 residues. The CDR3 loop reads CASSLTGLNQPQHF. The CDR3 nucleotides read TGTGCCAGCAGTCTAACAGGGTTGAATCAGCCCCAGCATTTT. The full variable domain, in which reference TRBV2 and TRBJ1-5 provide the parts outside the CDR3, is EPEVTQTPSHQVTQMGQEVILRCVPISNHLYFYWYRQILGQKVEFLVSFYNNEISEKSEIFDDQFSVERPDGSNFTLKIRSTKLEDSAMYFCASSLTGLNQPQHFGDGTRLSIL.

The rearrangement uses TRBV12-5 and TRBJ2-2; 7 bases match TRBD2. The CDR3 runs 17 residues. The V gene's germline CDR1 is LGHNT and CDR2 FRNRAP. Trimming removed 1 base from V and 5 bases from J; junction bases left unmatched: 10. This chain's CDR3 is CASGLGGAGRLTGELFF. CDR3 DNA: TGTGCTAGTGGTTTGGGGGGAGCGGGACGTCTAACCGGGGAGCTGTTTTTT.

V and J are TRBV6-1 and TRBJ2-5, with D possibly matching TRBD2 (6 bases). Germline V CDR1 and CDR2: MNHNS, SASEGT. The V end was cut by 0 bases, the J end by 4 bases, with 12 bases between. The CDR3 extends over 15 amino acids. The CDR3 nucleotides read TGTGCCAGCAGTGAAGCGTCGGGAGACGGAGAGACCCAGTACTTC. Its translation is CASSEASGDGETQYF.